Following are 27 T cell receptor beta chains from one sample sequenced in a study of T cells expressing NK-cell markers. After re-calling the 5' RACE reads, TCRdb lists one entry per CDR3 protein, DNA absent. This table holds 150,000 or so distinct CDR3 sequences. Material: blood T cells: a sorted CD56 or NKG2C T cell subset, CD4+ or CD8+ T cells, or bulk PBMC T cells (not recorded which). All receptors come from a woman in her 50s in good health.

The chain has TRBV6-6 and TRBJ2-2. The CDR3 loop spans 14 amino acids. Germline assignment: CDR1 MNHNY and CDR2 SVGAGI (reference sequence). The CDR3 loop is CASFSGSNTGELFF.

This chain connects TRBV29-1 to TRBJ2-1; TCRdb's D call of TRBD1 is untestable without DNA. CDR3 length: 12 amino acids. Germline loops: CDR1 SQVTM, CDR2 ANQGSEA. The CDR3 region is CSVERDVNEQFF.

The rearrangement uses TRBV6-1 and TRBJ1-5; TCRdb designates TRBD1, a call that cannot be tested without DNA. Looked up from germline, CDR1 is MNHNS and CDR2 is SASEGT. This CDR3 region has 16 residues. CDR3 region: CASSEPPDYSNQPQHF.

This chain links TRBV4-1 with TRBJ1-5; no DNA is available, so the TRBD1 call from TCRdb remains unchecked. This CDR3 has 15 amino acids. CDR1 is MGHRA and CDR2 is YSYEKL in the germline V gene. CDR3 sequence: CASSQAGGSNQPQHF.

The rearrangement joins TRBV4-1 to TRBJ1-5; TCRdb's D call, TRBD1, is unchecked because there is no DNA. The CDR3 sequence is 16 residues long. CDR1 and CDR2 from the germline V gene are MGHRA and YSYEKL. Here the CDR3 reads CASSQVQTGGGQPQHF.

The V gene is TRBV27, the J gene TRBJ2-7; without DNA, the TCRdb call of TRBD1 cannot be checked. The V gene's germline CDR1 is MNHEY and CDR2 SMNVEV (reference sequence). The CDR3 length is 14 residues. The CDR3 region is CASSFTGLGGEQYF.

This chain connects TRBV14 to TRBJ2-5; TCRdb lists TRBD1, though no DNA is available to test this call. Germline V gene sequence: CDR1 SGHDN, CDR2 FVKESK. The CDR3 extends over 14 amino acids. CDR3 sequence: CASSQAGLPETQYF.

This chain uses TRBV4-1 with TRBJ1-2. The CDR3 totals 14 residues. Germline CDR1 is MGHRA and CDR2 is YSYEKL. The CDR3 region is CASSQVVGVLGYTF.

This chain connects TRBV7-9 to TRBJ2-7; TCRdb indicates TRBD2, and absent DNA this call remains unverified. The germline CDR1 and CDR2 sequences are SEHNR and FQNEAQ (reference sequence). The CDR3 is 15 residues long. CDR3 residues: CASSSGLAGGPVLYF.

CDR3 residues: CASSGRLATKRTQYF. This chain uses TRBV7-9 with TRBJ2-5; lacking DNA, the TRBD2 call made by TCRdb goes unchecked. In germline, CDR1 is SEHNR, CDR2 FQNEAQ (reference sequence). The CDR3 contains 15 residues.

The V gene is TRBV4-1, the J gene TRBJ2-3. The CDR3 sequence is 15 residues long. Germline V gene sequence: CDR1 MGHRA, CDR2 YSYEKL. The CDR3 spells CASSHSGLGTDTQYF.

The chain carries TRBV27 and TRBJ2-1. Germline values: CDR1 MNHEY, CDR2 SMNVEV (reference sequence). This CDR3 spans 15 amino acids. CDR3 sequence: CASSLYLATYNEQFF.

The chain carries TRBV6-2 or TRBV6-3 and TRBJ2-7. CDR3 length equals 14 residues. The germline gives CDR1 MNHEY, CDR2 SVGEGT. This chain's CDR3 is CASSYGSDAYEQYF.

The chain couples TRBV4-1 to TRBJ1-5. Germline loops: CDR1 MGHRA, CDR2 YSYEKL. The CDR3 extends over 14 amino acids. The CDR3 sequence is CASSQEELNQPQHF.

V gene TRBV27 combines with J gene TRBJ2-3; TCRdb calls TRBD1, which cannot be checked without DNA. There are 15 residues in the CDR3. Germline loops: CDR1 MNHEY, CDR2 SMNVEV (reference sequence). CDR3 region: CASSSPDYDGDTQYF.

The rearrangement links TRBV20-1 to TRBJ2-3; TCRdb reports TRBD2, a call that lacks DNA to check it against. The CDR3 is made up of 15 amino acids. Germline values: CDR1 DFQATT, CDR2 SNEGSKA (reference sequence). Here the CDR3 reads CSARDLALAEDTQYF.

The chain's CDR3 is CASSVGDDYNEQFF. V is TRBV9 and J is TRBJ2-1. Germline-derived CDR1 and CDR2 are SGDLS and YYNGEE. The CDR3 contains 14 residues.

The chain joins TRBV13 to TRBJ2-3; TCRdb names TRBD2, which stays unverified in the absence of DNA. Germline CDR1 PRHDT, CDR2 FYEKMQ (reference sequence). The CDR3 has 14 amino acids. The CDR3 loop reads CASRLLAGGHTQYF.

V and J are TRBV2 and TRBJ1-2. Germline CDR1 reads SNHLY; CDR2 reads FYNNEI. This CDR3 region has 11 residues. Here the CDR3 reads CASTGGLGYTF. The full variable domain, with the rest looked up from reference TRBV2 and TRBJ1-2, is EPEVTQTPSHQVTQMGQEVILRCVPISNHLYFYWYRQILGQKVEFLVSFYNNEISEKSEIFDDQFSVERPDGSNFTLKIRSTKLEDSAMYFCASTGGLGYTFGSGTRLTVV.

This chain joins TRBV6-2 or TRBV6-3 and TRBJ1-5. The length of the CDR3 is 14 residues. Germline CDR1 MNHEY, CDR2 SVGEGT. CDR3 sequence reads: CASTGGYSNQPQHF.

The chain uses TRBV27 and TRBJ2-5; the D gene TCRdb calls, TRBD2, cannot be checked with no DNA. There are 18 residues in the CDR3. Germline V lookup: CDR1 MNHEY, CDR2 SMNVEV (reference sequence). The CDR3 region is CASSSVPGLAGIGETQYF.

The V gene is TRBV21-1, the J gene TRBJ2-3; TCRdb's assignment of TRBD2 cannot be checked, as there is no DNA. TRBV21-1 is a documented pseudogene. The CDR3 runs 14 residues. CDR3 sequence reads: CASSKTRTSDTQYF.

The chain combines TRBV12-3 or TRBV12-4 with TRBJ1-5; TCRdb selects TRBD1, and the lack of DNA leaves this call unchecked. There are 15 residues in the CDR3. CDR3: CASSPTGGTNQPQHF.

The V gene is TRBV5-5, the J gene TRBJ2-2; no DNA is available, so the TRBD2 call from TCRdb remains unchecked. The CDR3 spans 15 residues. Germline values: CDR1 SGHKS, CDR2 YYEKEE (reference sequence). The CDR3 sequence is CASWTSLIYTGELFF.

The chain carries TRBV10-1 and TRBJ2-1. This CDR3 is 15 amino acids long. CDR1 and CDR2 from the germline V gene are WNHNN and SYGVQD (reference sequence). This CDR3 is CASSLSLVPYNEQFF.

The chain carries TRBV27 and TRBJ2-1; TCRdb outputs TRBD2, but without DNA this stays unchecked. The CDR3 is 16 residues long. Germline-derived CDR1 and CDR2 are MNHEY and SMNVEV (reference sequence). CDR3 protein: CASSPRTSGSYNEQFF.

The chain carries TRBV24-1 and TRBJ2-7; TCRdb gives TRBD1 as the D gene, but with no DNA this cannot be confirmed. Germline CDR1 reads KGHDR; CDR2 reads SFDVKD. The CDR3 has 13 residues. CDR3 residues: CATSLGGWDEQYF.